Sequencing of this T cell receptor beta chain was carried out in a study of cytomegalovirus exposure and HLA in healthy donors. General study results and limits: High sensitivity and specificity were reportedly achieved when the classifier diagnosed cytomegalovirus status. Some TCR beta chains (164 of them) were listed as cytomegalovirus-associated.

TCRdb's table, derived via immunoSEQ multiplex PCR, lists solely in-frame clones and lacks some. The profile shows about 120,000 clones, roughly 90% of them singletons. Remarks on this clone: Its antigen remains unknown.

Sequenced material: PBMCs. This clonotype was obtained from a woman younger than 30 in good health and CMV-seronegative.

The CDR3 sequence: CASSSVPGLGNEQFF. The CDR3 DNA is TGCGCCAGCAGCTCGGTCCCGGGACTAGGGAATGAGCAGTTCTTC. The genes are TRBV5-1 and TRBJ2-1, with 8 bases lining up with TRBD2. The CDR3 runs to 15 residues. In germline, CDR1 is SGHRS, CDR2 YFSETQ. With 3 bases clipped from V and 7 bases from J, the junction kept 9 bases outside the gene matches.